A selection of T cell receptor beta chains follows, all from one sample in a study of blood T cell repertoires in COVID-19. Clones were sequenced by immunoSEQ multiplex PCR, and TCRdb holds only the in-frame ones, with some missing. The sample holds 120,000 to 150,000 clones, 80% to 85% seen once. The sequencing input was peripheral blood. Every receptor here comes from a woman aged 80 or older with acute or convalescent COVID-19. Each CDR3 is given with its conserved first and last residue. D genes are given only for firm matches. The size of a clone is reported for some rows only, either as once, few or many, or as a class for expanded clones.

DNA,CDR3,D,size,length,J,V
TGTGCCAGCAGCTTAATATTTTGGCGGGAGCTGGGAGATACGCAGTATTTT,CASSLIFWRELGDTQYF,TRBD2,once,17,TRBJ2-3,TRBV7-2
TGTGCCAGCAGGTTCGGACAGTCCTACGAGCAGTACTTC,CASRFGQSYEQYF,.,.,13,TRBJ2-7,TRBV6-5
TGTGCCTGGAGTAGGGGACTAGCGGGGGGGGAGACCCAGTACTTC,CAWSRGLAGGETQYF,TRBD2,.,15,TRBJ2-5,TRBV30
TGTGCCAGCAGTCCTCTCGGGACTAGCGGGGAAGAGACCCAGTACTTC,CASSPLGTSGEETQYF,TRBD2,.,16,TRBJ2-5,TRBV2
TGTGCCAGCAGCGCAGGATCGACAGGGGGCTTCTATGGCTACACCTTC,CASSAGSTGGFYGYTF,TRBD1,.,16,TRBJ1-2,TRBV5-6
TGCAGTGCTTACCTATGGGAGGGCTACACCTTC,CSAYLWEGYTF,.,.,11,TRBJ1-2,TRBV20-1
TGTGCCAGCAGTGAATCGGGTGACAGGGGGCTTTACAATGAGCAGTTCTTC,CASSESGDRGLYNEQFF,TRBD1,.,17,TRBJ2-1,TRBV6-1
TGTGCCAGCAGTTACACACTCACAGGGGGCTGGACTGAAGCTTTCTTT,CASSYTLTGGWTEAFF,TRBD1,.,16,TRBJ1-1,TRBV6-5
TGCGCCAGCACCCTCGGGACAGGGACCCGACCGGATACGCAGTATTTT,CASTLGTGTRPDTQYF,TRBD1,.,16,TRBJ2-3,TRBV5-1
TGTGCCAGCAGTGAAATCGGGGTAACCTACGAGCAGTACTTC,CASSEIGVTYEQYF,.,.,14,TRBJ2-7,TRBV25-1
TGTGCCAGCAGTGAAGGGAGGGGCGATGCTGGAAACACCATATATTTT,CASSEGRGDAGNTIYF,.,.,16,TRBJ1-3,TRBV2
TGTGCCAGCAGTGAAGCTAGACAGGCCGCCACCGGGGAGCTGTTTTTT,CASSEARQAATGELFF,.,.,16,TRBJ2-2,TRBV6-1
TGTGCCAGCAGCTTAACGGGAGGGAACACCGGGGAGCTGTTTTTT,CASSLTGGNTGELFF,TRBD2,.,15,TRBJ2-2,TRBV7-9
TGTGCCAGCAGTTCCCCCCCTAATGCAGGGGCCTACAATGAGCAGTTCTTC,CASSSPPNAGAYNEQFF,.,once,17,TRBJ2-1,TRBV27
TGTGCCAGCAGCGGGTGGTTTGAAGGGGAAGAGACCCAGTACTTC,CASSGWFEGEETQYF,.,.,15,TRBJ2-5,TRBV5-7
TGTGCCAGCGGACACCCTCGGGCGGGGTTCCAAGAGACCCAGTACTTC,CASGHPRAGFQETQYF,.,once,16,TRBJ2-5,TRBV27
TGTGCCAGCAGTTCCAGGTGGACGCAGTATTTT,CASSSRWTQYF,.,.,11,TRBJ2-3,TRBV28
TGTGCCACCAGCAGAGTAGGACAGGCCTACGAGCAGTACTTC,CATSRVGQAYEQYF,TRBD1,.,14,TRBJ2-7,TRBV15
TGTGCCAGCAGCGCGGGACTAGCGGGGAACACCGGGGAGCTGTTTTTT,CASSAGLAGNTGELFF,TRBD2,.,16,TRBJ2-2,TRBV6-2/TRBV6-3
TGTGCCAGCAGTTTATGGGGAGCGGGGGGGATCACAGATACGCAGTATTTT,CASSLWGAGGITDTQYF,TRBD2,.,17,TRBJ2-3,TRBV28
TGTGCCACCAGTGACCCCCAATTGATACTTCCGAACACCGGGGAGCTGTTTTTT,CATSDPQLILPNTGELFF,.,.,18,TRBJ2-2,TRBV24-1
TGCGCCAGCAGCCCCGTAGCGGGAGTCTACGAGCAGTACTTC,CASSPVAGVYEQYF,TRBD2,.,14,TRBJ2-7,TRBV5-1
TGCGCCAGCAGCCAAGGCTACAGGGGGCCGGTTGGCTACACCTTC,CASSQGYRGPVGYTF,TRBD1,.,15,TRBJ1-2,TRBV4-1